These 22 T cell receptor beta chains share one sample of origin, sequenced in a study of OX40 agonist ivuxolimab in advanced cancers. Libraries were prepared by immunoSEQ multiplex PCR; TCRdb keeps only in-frame clonotypes and omits some of them. The sample records 60,000 to 95,000 clones, approximately 84% being singletons. Sequences were derived from CD4+ or CD8+ T cells sorted from blood, sampled in a trial of the OX40 agonist ivuxolimab. The origin of the receptors is an adult with an advanced solid tumor such as melanoma, head and neck, liver or kidney cancer.

V is TRBV27 and J is TRBJ2-2; 8 positions agree with TRBD1. With 2 bases clipped from V and 2 bases from J, the junction kept 4 bases outside the gene matches. Germline CDR1 and CDR2: MNHEY and SMNVEV (reference sequence). This CDR3 contains 16 residues. CDR3 protein: CASSLQGAANTGELFF. The CDR3 region has the DNA TGTGCCAGCAGTTTACAGGGGGCGGCCAACACCGGGGAGCTGTTTTTT.

V is TRBV20-1 and J is TRBJ2-7, with D perhaps matching TRBD2 (6 bases). The CDR3 runs to 11 residues. The V gene lost 7 bases and the J gene lost 6 bases, with 13 bases spanning the gap. From germline, CDR1 is DFQATT and CDR2 SNEGSKA (reference sequence). For the CDR3, the DNA is TGCAGTGTTCGGGAGTCTCTCGAGCAGTACTTC. Its translation is CSVRESLEQYF.

The chain recombines TRBV5-6 with TRBJ2-3, with D perhaps given as TRBD1 or TRBD2 (5 bases each). The V end was cut by 2 bases, the J end by 8 bases, with 9 bases between. CDR3 length equals 12 residues. Germline values: CDR1 SGHDT, CDR2 YYEEEE. CDR3 coding DNA: TGTGCCAGCAGCTTTAAGGGACGTACGCAGTATTTT. It codes for CASSFKGRTQYF. The full variable domain, in which reference TRBV5-6 and TRBJ2-3 provide the parts outside the CDR3, is DAGVTQSPTHLIKTRGQQVTLRCSPKSGHDTVSWYQQALGQGPQFIFQYYEEEERQRGNFPDRFSGHQFPNYSSELNVNALLLGDSALYLCASSFKGRTQYFGPGTRLTVL.

This rearrangement joins TRBV5-4 to TRBJ1-4; D not resolved. V was pared by 3 bases and J by 5 bases, with 5 bases between. Germline-derived CDR1 and CDR2 are SGHNT and YYREEE (reference sequence). The CDR3 sequence is 12 residues long. This CDR3 reads CASSWGNEKLFF. In DNA, the CDR3 is TGTGCCAGCAGCTGGGGAAATGAAAAACTGTTTTTT.

The chain combines TRBV7-9 with TRBJ1-2, with TRBD1 matching 7 bases. The germline V gene encodes CDR1 SEHNR and CDR2 FQNEAQ (reference sequence). Unmatched junction bases numbered 0, after V lost 0 bases and J lost 2 bases. The CDR3 spans 14 residues. The chain's CDR3 is CASSLAGGNYGYTF. CDR3 DNA: TGTGCCAGCAGCTTAGCAGGGGGCAACTATGGCTACACCTTC.

The V and J genes are TRBV13 and TRBJ2-7, with 7 positions matching TRBD1. With V trimmed by 3 bases and J by 1 base, 9 bases remained unmatched. The CDR3 contains 16 residues. Looked up from germline, CDR1 is PRHDT and CDR2 is FYEKMQ (reference sequence). The CDR3 sequence is CASSFETGTGSYEQYF. The DNA of the CDR3 is TGTGCCAGCAGCTTTGAGACAGGGACGGGATCCTACGAGCAGTACTTC.

This clone was seen a single time. The chain is built from TRBV7-6 and TRBJ2-1; 13 positions match TRBD2. Trimming cost V 5 bases and J 8 bases; bases outside gene matches: 3. CDR3 size: 14 residues. From germline, CDR1 is SGHVS and CDR2 FNYEAQ. The CDR3 is CASSGLAGAYEQFF. For the CDR3, the DNA is TGTGCCAGCAGCGGACTAGCGGGAGCCTATGAGCAGTTCTTC.

The chain has TRBV12-1 and TRBJ2-7; TRBD2 is the table's D call, not checked against the DNA. TRBV12-1 is recorded as a pseudogene. The CDR3 sequence is 16 residues long. In DNA, the CDR3 is TGTGCCAGCAGCCCCTGGTTGGAGCGGGACACCTACGAGCAGTACTTC. As protein: CASSPWLERDTYEQYF.

The chain couples TRBV9 to TRBJ1-1; no firm D call. V lost 0 bases and J 1 base, leaving 10 bases between the germline ends. This CDR3 spans 15 amino acids. The germline V gene has CDR1 SGDLS and CDR2 YYNGEE. The CDR3 nucleotides are TGTGCCAGCAGCGTAGGGAAGGGAGGGAACACTGAAGCTTTCTTT. Translation: CASSVGKGGNTEAFF. Supplemented by reference TRBV9 and TRBJ1-1, the full variable domain reads DSGVTQTPKHLITATGQRVTLRCSPRSGDLSVYWYQQSLDQGLQFLIQYYNGEERAKGNILERFSAQQFPDLHSELNLSSLELGDSALYFCASSVGKGGNTEAFFGQGTRLTVV.

J is TRBJ1-6 and V is TRBV6-6, with 8 nucleotides matching TRBD1. CDR3 length: 14 amino acids. V trimming: 0 bases; J trimming: 8 bases; junction bases outside the gene matches: 0. Germline assignment: CDR1 MNHNY and CDR2 SVGAGI (reference sequence). The CDR3 sequence is CASSYSTGDSPLHF. The CDR3 DNA is TGTGCCAGCAGTTACTCGACAGGGGATTCACCCCTCCACTTT.

The J gene is TRBJ1-1, the V gene TRBV2, with a weak D call TRBD1 (5 bases). Germline CDR1 SNHLY, CDR2 FYNNEI. The CDR3 has 13 residues. Trimming shortened V by 8 bases and J by 0 bases, and 10 bases separated the two germline ends. The chain's CDR3 is CASSRDLNTEAFF. The CDR3 region has the DNA TGTGCCAGCTCCAGGGACTTGAACACTGAAGCTTTCTTT.

This chain joins TRBV27 and TRBJ2-7; TRBD1 agrees at 8 bases. The CDR3 totals 16 residues. Trimming removed 3 bases from V and 2 bases from J; junction bases left unmatched: 9. Germline values: CDR1 MNHEY, CDR2 SMNVEV (reference sequence). CDR3 protein: CASSFNPPGQAYEQYF. The DNA of the CDR3 is TGTGCCAGCAGTTTTAACCCCCCGGGACAGGCCTACGAGCAGTACTTC.

The chain uses TRBV21-1 and TRBJ2-6; TRBD1, as called in the table, went unchecked against the DNA. TRBV21-1 is designated a pseudogene. There are 19 residues in the CDR3. CDR3 nucleotide sequence: TGTGCCAGCAGCCTCCGGTCCGGGACAGATCCAGGGGGGGCCAACGTCCTGACTTTC. Its protein is CASSLRSGTDPGGANVLTF.

About this clone itself: A read error may produce the germline difference seen at one junction end. The chain joins TRBV25-1 to TRBJ1-5; D gene ambiguous. The CDR3 is made up of 12 amino acids. Germline CDR1 MGHDK, CDR2 SYGVNS. The CDR3 is CASSVGNQPQHF. The CDR3 region has the DNA TGTGCCAGTAGTGTGGGGAATCAGCCCCAGCATTTT.

The chain joins TRBV6-4 to TRBJ2-7, with 9 bases matching TRBD2. This CDR3 region has 16 residues. Germline-derived CDR1 and CDR2 are MRHNA and SNTAGT. J gave up 5 bases and V 7 bases, and 15 bases lay outside the gene matches. CDR3 sequence reads: CASIPTAAGGRDEQYF. CDR3 nucleotides: TGTGCCAGCATTCCCACAGCAGCGGGAGGTAGGGACGAGCAGTACTTC.

This clone was picked up one time. The rearrangement joins TRBV10-3 to TRBJ1-2; 7 positions agree with TRBD1. Per germline, CDR1 ENHRY and CDR2 SYGVKD. Losses at the gene ends were 2 bases for V and 4 bases for J; bases not matched to a gene: 4. The CDR3 has 14 amino acids. CDR3 loop: CAISEGDSTYGYTF. The DNA of the CDR3 is TGTGCCATCAGTGAGGGGGACAGCACCTATGGCTACACCTTC.

The chain is built from TRBV10-3 and TRBJ1-6; 8 bases fit TRBD1. V gave up 11 bases and J gave up 8 bases; unmatched junction bases: 8. Germline loops: CDR1 ENHRY, CDR2 SYGVKD. This CDR3 spans 13 amino acids. The chain's CDR3 is CAARVTGDSPLHF. Here the CDR3 DNA reads TGTGCCGCCCGAGTGACAGGGGATTCACCCCTCCACTTT.

The chain is built from TRBV7-2 and TRBJ1-4; the D is unclear. This CDR3 contains 13 residues. Trimming removed 2 bases from V and 10 bases from J, with 11 bases in between. Germline V lookup: CDR1 SGHTA, CDR2 FQGNSA. The CDR3 loop reads CASSLNSGGKLFF. The CDR3 coding sequence is TGTGCCAGCAGCTTAAATTCCGGAGGAAAACTGTTTTTT.

In this sample, this clone turned up once. This chain uses TRBV5-1 with TRBJ2-1; tentatively, D is TRBD2 (6 bases). The CDR3 length is 14 residues. V was cut by 6 bases and J by 0 bases, with 10 bases left in between. Germline CDR1 reads SGHRS; CDR2 reads YFSETQ. The CDR3 sequence: CASMAGSSYNEQFF. The CDR3 nucleotides are TGCGCCAGCATGGCGGGAAGCTCCTACAATGAGCAGTTCTTC.

The V and J genes are TRBV7-2 and TRBJ2-1, with a tentative D call TRBD1 (6 bases). Trimming shortened V by 3 bases and J by 2 bases, and 8 bases separated the two germline ends. The CDR3 extends over 14 amino acids. The germline CDR1 and CDR2 sequences are SGHTA and FQGNSA. The CDR3 nucleotides read TGTGCCAGCAGCTTGACAGGTCCCTACAATGAGCAGTTCTTC. It specifies CASSLTGPYNEQFF.

This sequence joins TRBV4-1 and TRBJ1-2, with 10 nucleotides matching TRBD1. CDR3 size: 16 residues. Germline assignment: CDR1 MGHRA and CDR2 YSYEKL. J was trimmed by 5 bases and V by 1 base; bases with no gene match: 7. CDR3 bases: TGCGCCAGCAGCCAAGCCGGGACAGGGGTTCGGTATGGCTACACCTTC. Encoded protein: CASSQAGTGVRYGYTF.

This sequence joins TRBV11-2 and TRBJ2-5; tentative D call: TRBD2 (6 bases). The CDR3 is 13 residues long. Germline V gene data show CDR1 as SGHAT and CDR2 as FQNNGV. V shed 4 bases and J shed 2 bases, with 8 bases lying between them. Here the CDR3 DNA reads TGTGCCAGCAGCTCAAGCGGGCAAGAGACCCAGTACTTC. It codes for CASSSSGQETQYF.